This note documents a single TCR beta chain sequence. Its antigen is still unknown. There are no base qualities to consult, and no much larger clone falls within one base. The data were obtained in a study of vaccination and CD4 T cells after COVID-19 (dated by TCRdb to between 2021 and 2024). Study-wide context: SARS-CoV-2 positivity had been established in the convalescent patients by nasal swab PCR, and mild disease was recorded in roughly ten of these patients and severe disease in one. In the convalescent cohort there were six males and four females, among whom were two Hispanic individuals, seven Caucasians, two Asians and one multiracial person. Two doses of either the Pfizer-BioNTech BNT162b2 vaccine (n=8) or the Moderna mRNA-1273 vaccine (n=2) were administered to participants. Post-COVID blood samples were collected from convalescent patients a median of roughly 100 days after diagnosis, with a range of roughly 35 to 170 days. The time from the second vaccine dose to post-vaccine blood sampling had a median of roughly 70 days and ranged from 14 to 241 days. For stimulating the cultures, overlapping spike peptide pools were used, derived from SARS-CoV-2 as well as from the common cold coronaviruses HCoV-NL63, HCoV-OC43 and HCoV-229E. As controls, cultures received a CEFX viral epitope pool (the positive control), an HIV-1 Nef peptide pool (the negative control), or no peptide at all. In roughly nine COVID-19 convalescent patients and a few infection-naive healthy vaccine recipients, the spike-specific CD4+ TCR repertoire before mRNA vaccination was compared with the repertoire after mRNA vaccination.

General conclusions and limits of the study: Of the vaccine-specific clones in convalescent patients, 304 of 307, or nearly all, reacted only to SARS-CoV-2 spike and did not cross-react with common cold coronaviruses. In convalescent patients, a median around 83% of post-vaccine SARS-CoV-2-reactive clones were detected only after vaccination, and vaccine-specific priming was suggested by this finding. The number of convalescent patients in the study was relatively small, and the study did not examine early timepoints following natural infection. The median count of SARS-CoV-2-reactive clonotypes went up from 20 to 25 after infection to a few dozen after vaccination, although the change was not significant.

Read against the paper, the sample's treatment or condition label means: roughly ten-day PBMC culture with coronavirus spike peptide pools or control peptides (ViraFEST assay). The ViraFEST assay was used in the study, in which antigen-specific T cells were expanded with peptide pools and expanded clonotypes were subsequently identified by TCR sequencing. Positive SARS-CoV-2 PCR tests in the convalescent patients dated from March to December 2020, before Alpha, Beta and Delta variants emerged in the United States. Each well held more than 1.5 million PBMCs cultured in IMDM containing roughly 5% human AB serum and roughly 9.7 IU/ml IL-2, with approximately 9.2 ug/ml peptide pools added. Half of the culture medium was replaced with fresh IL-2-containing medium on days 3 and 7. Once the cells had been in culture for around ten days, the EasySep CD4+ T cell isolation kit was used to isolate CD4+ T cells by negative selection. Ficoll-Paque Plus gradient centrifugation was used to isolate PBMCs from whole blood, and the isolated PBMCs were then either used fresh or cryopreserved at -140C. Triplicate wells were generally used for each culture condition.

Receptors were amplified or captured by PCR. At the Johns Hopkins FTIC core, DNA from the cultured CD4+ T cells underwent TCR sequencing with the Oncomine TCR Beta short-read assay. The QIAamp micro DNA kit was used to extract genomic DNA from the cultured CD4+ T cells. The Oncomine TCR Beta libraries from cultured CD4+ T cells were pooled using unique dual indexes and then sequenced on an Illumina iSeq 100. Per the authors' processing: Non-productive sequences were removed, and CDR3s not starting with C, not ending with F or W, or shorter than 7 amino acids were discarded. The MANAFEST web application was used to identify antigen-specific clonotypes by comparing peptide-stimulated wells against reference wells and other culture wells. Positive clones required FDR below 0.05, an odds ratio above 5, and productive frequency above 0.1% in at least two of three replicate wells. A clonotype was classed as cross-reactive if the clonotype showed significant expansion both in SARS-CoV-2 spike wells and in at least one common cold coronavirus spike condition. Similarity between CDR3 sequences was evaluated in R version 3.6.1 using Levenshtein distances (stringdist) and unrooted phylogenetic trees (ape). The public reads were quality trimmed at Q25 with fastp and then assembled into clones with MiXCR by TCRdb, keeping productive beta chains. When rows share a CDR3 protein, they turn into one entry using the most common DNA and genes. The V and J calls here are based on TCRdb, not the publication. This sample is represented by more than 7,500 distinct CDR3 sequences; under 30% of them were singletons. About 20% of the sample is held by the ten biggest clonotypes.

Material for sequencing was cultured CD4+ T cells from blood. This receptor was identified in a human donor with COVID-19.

The CDR3 protein: CASSLELAGGQNEQFF. The nucleotides are TGTGCCAGCAGCTTAGAACTAGCGGGGGGGCAAAATGAGCAGTTCTTC. The V and J segments used are TRBV7-9 and TRBJ2-1, and 13 bases in between align with TRBD2. The germline V end is reduced by 1 base and the J end by 7 bases; junction bases left unmatched: 4. CDR1 SEHNR and CDR2 FQNEAQ were looked up in the germline V gene (reference sequence). Reading from cysteine to phenylalanine, the CDR3 counts 16 amino acids. Only CDR3 DNA remains: 48 bases, in frame from the first base.